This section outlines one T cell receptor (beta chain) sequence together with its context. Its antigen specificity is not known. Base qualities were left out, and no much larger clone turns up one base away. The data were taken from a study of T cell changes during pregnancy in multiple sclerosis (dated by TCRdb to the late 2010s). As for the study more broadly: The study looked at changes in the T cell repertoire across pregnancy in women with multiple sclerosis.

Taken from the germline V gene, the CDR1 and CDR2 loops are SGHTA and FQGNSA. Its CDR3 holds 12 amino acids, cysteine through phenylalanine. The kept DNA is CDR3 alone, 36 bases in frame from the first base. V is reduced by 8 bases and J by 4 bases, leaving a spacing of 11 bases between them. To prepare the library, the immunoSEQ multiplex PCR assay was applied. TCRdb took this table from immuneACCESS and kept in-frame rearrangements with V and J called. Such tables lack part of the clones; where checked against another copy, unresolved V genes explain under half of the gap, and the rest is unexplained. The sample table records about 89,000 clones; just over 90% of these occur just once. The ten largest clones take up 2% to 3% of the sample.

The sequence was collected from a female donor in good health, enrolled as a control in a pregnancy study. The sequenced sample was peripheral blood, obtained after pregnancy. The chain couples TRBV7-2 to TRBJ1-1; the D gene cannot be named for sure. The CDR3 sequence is CASRWRSTEAFF. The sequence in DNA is TGTGCCAGCCGCTGGAGGAGCACTGAAGCTTTCTTT.